The 25 T cell receptor beta chains presented below share a single source sample, sequenced in a study of blood T cells in healthy people across ages. It was with a sample-barcoded 5' primer and a J-beta primer mix that a second PCR of roughly 7 to 12 cycles was run. TCRdb analysed the 5' RACE reads with MiXCR anew, one entry per CDR3 protein. This sample has 450,000 to 650,000 distinct CDR3 sequences, with under 30% found just once. This same sample was also part of a study on T cells of mothers and their children.

Sequenced material: blood. The receptor source for this set is a boy aged 10-17 years in good health.

The V gene is TRBV7-8, the J gene TRBJ2-1; D possibly uses TRBD1 or TRBD2 (5 bases each). CDR3 length: 16 amino acids. The V end was cut by 1 base, the J end by 2 bases, with 12 bases between. The germline V gene has CDR1 SGHVS and CDR2 FQNEAQ. CDR3 nucleotides: TGTGCCAGCAGCTTAGGGGGGTCCCTAACCTACAATGAGCAGTTCTTC. Its protein is CASSLGGSLTYNEQFF.

This clonotype has more than one count but fewer than ten. The chain carries TRBV4-1 and TRBJ1-5, with unresolved D. V shed 4 bases and J shed 1 base, with 11 bases lying between them. The CDR3 contains 15 residues. Germline lookup yields CDR1 MGHRA and CDR2 YSYEKL. CDR3 in DNA: TGCGCCAGCAGCCGGGAATGGGAAAGCAATCAGCCCCAGCATTTT. Its translation is CASSREWESNQPQHF.

This clonotype was seen only a few times. This rearrangement joins TRBV29-1 to TRBJ2-1; D gene ambiguous. Germline CDR1 and CDR2: SQVTM and ANQGSEA. The CDR3 contains 10 residues. Trimming removed 4 bases from V and 5 bases from J, with 3 bases in between. CDR3: CSVADNEQFF. DNA for the CDR3: TGCAGCGTTGCTGACAATGAGCAGTTCTTC.

The chain links TRBV3-1 to TRBJ2-3; a possible D gene is TRBD1 (6 bases). The V end lost 5 bases, the J end lost 4 bases, and 13 bases lay between the germline ends. This CDR3 comprises 14 residues. Looked up from germline, CDR1 is LGHDT and CDR2 is YNNKEL (reference sequence). The chain's CDR3 is CASSLTGLADTQYF. The CDR3 DNA is TGTGCCAGCAGCTTGACAGGTCTCGCAGATACGCAGTATTTT.

This clonotype was seen a few times. The rearrangement links TRBV12-3 or TRBV12-4 to TRBJ2-2; D uncertain. V was trimmed by 3 bases and J by 0 bases, leaving 8 bases between them. CDR3 size: 15 residues. CDR3 amino acids: CASSLMGTNTGELFF. In DNA, the CDR3 is TGTGCCAGCAGTTTGATGGGGACGAACACCGGGGAGCTGTTTTTT.

This chain joins TRBV7-9 and TRBJ2-1, with D uncertain. V was trimmed by 2 bases and J by 7 bases, leaving 21 bases between them. Germline V gene sequence: CDR1 SEHNR, CDR2 FQNEAQ (reference sequence). This CDR3 has 17 residues. The CDR3 region is CASSLQVALRVANEQFF. CDR3 DNA sequence: TGTGCCAGCAGCTTACAGGTGGCCCTTAGGGTTGCTAATGAGCAGTTCTTC.

V gene TRBV19 combines with J gene TRBJ2-7; no firm D call. Germline V CDR1 and CDR2: LNHDA, SQIVND (reference sequence). With 1 base removed from V and 5 bases from J, the gap between germline ends came to 12 bases. CDR3 length: 14 residues. CDR3 in amino acids: CASSIVGRQNEQYF. The CDR3, as DNA: TGTGCCAGTAGTATAGTGGGCAGACAAAACGAGCAGTACTTC.

The sample holds a few counts of this clonotype. V and J are TRBV9 and TRBJ2-3, with 8 bases lining up with TRBD1. This CDR3 contains 16 residues. V shed 0 bases and J 3 bases; nucleotides not matched to a gene: 6. CDR1 is SGDLS, CDR2 YYNGEE, per germline. The chain's CDR3 is CASSVVPTGGTDTQYF. CDR3 coding DNA: TGTGCCAGCAGCGTAGTTCCTACAGGGGGAACAGATACGCAGTATTTT.

This clonotype was seen more than once but under ten times. The J gene is TRBJ1-4, the V gene TRBV7-8; a possible D gene is TRBD1 (5 bases). The CDR3 spans 16 residues. V was pared by 4 bases and J by 4 bases, with 16 bases between. Germline V CDR1 and CDR2: SGHVS, FQNEAQ. The CDR3 region is CASSWGPLGNNEKLFF. CDR3 in DNA: TGTGCCAGCAGCTGGGGCCCCCTGGGGAATAATGAAAAACTGTTTTTT.

The V call is TRBV6-5, the J call TRBJ1-1; TRBD1 agrees at 10 bases. This CDR3 comprises 12 residues. In germline, CDR1 is MNHEY, CDR2 SVGAGI. V was clipped by 5 bases and J by 10 bases; unmatched bases: 4. The CDR3 loop reads CASSPGTGVAFF. The DNA for the CDR3 is TGTGCCAGCAGTCCCGGGACAGGGGTAGCTTTCTTT.

The chain links TRBV4-1 to TRBJ1-2; D not certain. V lost 0 bases and J 4 bases, leaving 12 bases between the germline ends. Germline CDR1 and CDR2: MGHRA and YSYEKL. This CDR3 comprises 15 residues. CDR3: CASSQEGSLLYGYTF. In DNA form, the CDR3 reads TGCGCCAGCAGCCAAGAAGGCAGTCTGCTCTATGGCTACACCTTC.

The V call is TRBV20-1, the J call TRBJ2-5, with D unresolved. V was pared by 3 bases and J by 2 bases, with 7 bases between. This CDR3 region has 12 residues. The germline V gene encodes CDR1 DFQATT and CDR2 SNEGSKA (reference sequence). CDR3 loop: CSASNSQETQYF. CDR3 bases: TGCAGTGCTAGCAACAGTCAAGAGACCCAGTACTTC.

In regard to this clonotype: Germline is not matched at one junction end, which may reflect a read error. The V call is TRBV29-1, the J call TRBJ2-5, with TRBD2 matching over 13 bases. The J call may be faulty, since TRBJ2-1 better matches the DNA end. The germline V gene encodes CDR1 SQVTM and CDR2 ANQGSEA. This CDR3 region has 15 residues. CDR3 region: CSVGGTSGEYNGQFF. Here the CDR3 DNA reads TGCAGCGTTGGAGGGACTAGCGGGGAATACAATGGGCAGTTCTTC.

This clonotype was counted many times. The rearrangement uses TRBV20-1 and TRBJ2-1; D unresolved. CDR1 is DFQATT and CDR2 is SNEGSKA in the germline V gene (reference sequence). The V end was cut by 3 bases, the J end by 5 bases, with 14 bases between. The CDR3 is 14 amino acids. CDR3 DNA sequence: TGCAGTGCTAGTTTGCCCCAGCTAAACAATGAGCAGTTCTTC. It encodes CSASLPQLNNEQFF.

The V gene is TRBV29-1, the J gene TRBJ2-7, with 10 bases that match TRBD1. V was pared by 0 bases and J by 2 bases, with 4 bases of the junction left unmatched. The CDR3 loop spans 15 amino acids. CDR1 and CDR2 from the germline V gene are SQVTM and ANQGSEA. Here the CDR3 DNA reads TGCAGCGTTGAAGACCAGGACAGGGGGACCTACGAGCAGTACTTC. Translating gives CSVEDQDRGTYEQYF.

With regard to this clonotype: One junction end disagrees with the germline gene, perhaps due to a read error. The chain is built from TRBV12-3 or TRBV12-4 and TRBJ2-3; 10 bases fit TRBD2. This CDR3 is built from 18 residues. CDR3 protein: CASDLEEAGGPVTETQYF. CDR3 DNA sequence: TGTGCCAGCGACCTTGAGGAAGCGGGGGGGCCTGTAACAGAGACGCAGTATTTT.

This clonotype was recorded a few times. The chain is built from TRBV27 and TRBJ2-7, with no clear D. Looked up from germline, CDR1 is MNHEY and CDR2 is SMNVEV (reference sequence). This CDR3 region has 12 residues. V was cut by 8 bases and J by 0 bases, with 8 bases left in between. The DNA of the CDR3 is TGTGCCAGCGGGGATAACTCCTACGAGCAGTACTTC. Translating gives CASGDNSYEQYF.

Only a few counts were recorded for this clonotype. The chain is built from TRBV14 and TRBJ2-5; D is possibly TRBD1 (6 bases). CDR3 size: 18 residues. Per the germline V gene, CDR1 is SGHDN and CDR2 is FVKESK. Trimming took 4 bases from V and 1 from J, leaving 22 bases between them. The CDR3 protein is CASSPRVGTQPLQETQYF. DNA for the CDR3: TGTGCCAGCAGCCCCCGTGTCGGGACACAACCCCTCCAAGAGACCCAGTACTTC.

The chain employs TRBV7-3 and TRBJ2-5, with 8 bases lining up with TRBD2. The V segment lost 0 bases and the J segment 5 bases; nucleotides outside the gene matches: 8. The V gene's germline CDR1 is SGHTA and CDR2 FQGTGA. The CDR3 is 16 amino acids. The CDR3 sequence: CASSLTGGTSRETQYF. DNA of the CDR3: TGTGCCAGCAGCTTAACGGGGGGGACTAGTAGGGAGACCCAGTACTTC.

The J gene is TRBJ2-6, the V gene TRBV3-1; perhaps D is TRBD1 or TRBD2 (6 bases each). CDR1 LGHDT and CDR2 YNNKEL come from the germline V gene (reference sequence). The germline V and J ends were trimmed by 0 bases and 8 bases, with 14 bases remaining between them. This CDR3 has 16 residues. CDR3 residues: CASSQEEGVKTNVLTF. The CDR3 nucleotides are TGTGCCAGCAGCCAAGAGGAGGGGGTAAAGACCAACGTCCTGACTTTC.

This chain joins TRBV4-3 and TRBJ1-5, with D possibly being TRBD1 (6 bases). V was shortened by 0 bases and J by 7 bases, with 16 bases between the two germline ends. Germline assignment: CDR1 LGHNA and CDR2 YSLEER. The length of the CDR3 is 16 residues. The CDR3 nucleotides are TGCGCCAGCAGCCAAGATTTGGTGGCAGGGGTCCAGCCCCAGCATTTT. It codes for CASSQDLVAGVQPQHF.

This clonotype was counted a few times. The V and J genes are TRBV19 and TRBJ1-5; TRBD1 aligns across 9 bases. The CDR3 loop spans 15 amino acids. Germline CDR1 is LNHDA and CDR2 is SQIVND (reference sequence). Trimming took 3 bases from V and 5 from J; bases not matched to a gene: 5. The chain's CDR3 is CASSITGGSHQPQHF. CDR3 in DNA: TGTGCCAGTAGTATTACAGGGGGCTCACATCAGCCCCAGCATTTT.

The sample holds many counts of this clonotype. The J gene is TRBJ2-1, the V gene TRBV29-1, with D perhaps matching TRBD1 or TRBD2 (5 bases each). Trimming stripped 6 bases from V and 2 bases from J, with 14 bases between. Germline V gives CDR1 SQVTM, CDR2 ANQGSEA. The CDR3 length is 14 residues. CDR3 sequence reads: CSVGDLITYNEQFF. The CDR3 DNA reads TGCAGCGTCGGGGACCTTATTACCTACAATGAGCAGTTCTTC.

The V and J genes are TRBV12-3 or TRBV12-4 and TRBJ2-5, with D hard to call. With the DNA end fitting TRBJ2-1 better, the J assignment may be wrong. The CDR3 loop spans 11 amino acids. Written as DNA, the CDR3 is TGTGCCAGCAGGAGGACGTCCGAGCAGTTCTTC. This sequence encodes CASRRTSEQFF.

This clonotype turned up a few times. This chain links TRBV19 with TRBJ2-3; D remains ambiguous. The length of the CDR3 is 13 residues. The V gene lost 4 bases and the J gene lost 7 bases, with 12 bases spanning the gap. Germline lookup yields CDR1 LNHDA and CDR2 SQIVND (reference sequence). In nucleotides, the CDR3 is TGTGCCAGTAGTAACCGCCAAAGAAATACGCAGTATTTT. This sequence encodes CASSNRQRNTQYF.